This TCR beta chain was retrieved from a study of cytomegalovirus exposure and HLA in healthy donors. It was with 60 Vbeta and 13 Jbeta primers that the PCR ran. Data came from immunoSEQ multiplex PCR; TCRdb stores just in-frame clones and leaves some out. The sample shows under 90,000 clones, about 87% of them seen only once. This clone was seen only once. Its antigen remains unidentified. The germline gives CDR1 SGHDT, CDR2 YYEEEE. The CDR3 length is 15 residues. The J segment lost 6 bases and the V segment lost 7 bases, leaving 8 bases of the junction unmatched. General observations from the study: Segments of the TCR beta V type were, in most cases, productive about 90% or about 30% of the time in an earlier analysis.

The specimen sequenced was PBMCs. The J gene is TRBJ1-6, the V gene TRBV5-6; TRBD1 agrees at 9 bases. The sequence derives from a man between 18 and 29 years old in good health and CMV-seronegative. The CDR3 is CASQEGQGFNSPLHF. CDR3 nucleotides: TGTGCCAGCCAGGAGGGACAGGGTTTTAATTCACCCCTCCACTTT.